Listed below are T cell receptor beta chains from one sample, sequenced in a study of Graves' ophthalmopathy and Graves' hyperthyroidism. TCRdb fed the multiplex PCR reads into MiXCR, producing one record per CDR3 protein. Altogether about 370,000 distinct CDR3 sequences are present, roughly a sixth being singletons, with the ten largest covering 2% to 2.5%. Input material: peripheral blood. All receptors come from an adult woman with stable Graves' hyperthyroidism. Both conserved end residues are part of each CDR3. The D gene is left open where the match is weak. A row's size may be missing; if present it is once, few, many or a size class.

D gene	CDR3 length	V gene	clone size	J gene	CDR3 protein	CDR3 DNA
NA	13	TRBV12-3/TRBV12-4	many	TRBJ1-1	CASSAGGVTEAFF	TGTGCCAGCAGCGCTGGGGGGGTCACTGAAGCTTTCTTT
TRBD2	15	TRBV19	many	TRBJ2-7	CASSMELERGHEQYF	TGTGCCAGTAGTATGGAGTTGGAGCGGGGGCACGAGCAGTACTTC
NA	12	TRBV20-1	many	TRBJ2-7	CSARRGAYEQYF	TGCAGTGCTAGGAGGGGGGCCTACGAGCAGTACTTC
TRBD1	13	TRBV7-2	many	TRBJ2-7	CASSLDRGREQYF	TGTGCCAGCAGCTTAGACAGGGGGAGGGAGCAGTACTTC
NA	12	TRBV12-3/TRBV12-4	NA	TRBJ1-2	CASRTGGTGYTF	TGTGCCAGCAGGACCGGGGGAACGGGCTACACCTTC
NA	12	TRBV15	many	TRBJ2-7	CATSRVNHEQYF	TGTGCCACCAGCAGAGTGAATCACGAGCAGTACTTC
TRBD1	13	TRBV6-1	many	TRBJ2-7	CASSPTGGYEQYF	TGTGCCAGCAGCCCGACAGGGGGGTACGAGCAGTACTTC
NA	14	TRBV29-1	NA	TRBJ2-7	CSVAGNPESYEQYF	TGCAGCGTTGCAGGGAACCCTGAATCCTACGAGCAGTACTTC
NA	13	TRBV3-1	few	TRBJ2-7	CASSHLSRREQYF	TGTGCCAGCAGCCATCTATCCCGCCGGGAGCAGTACTTC
NA	14	TRBV12-3/TRBV12-4	many	TRBJ2-4	CASNTDTAKNIQYF	TGTGCCAGCAACACTGACACAGCCAAAAACATTCAGTACTTC
NA	13	TRBV6-2/TRBV6-3	NA	TRBJ2-7	CASSSNTRWEQYF	TGTGCCAGCAGTTCGAACACCCGATGGGAGCAGTACTTC
NA	14	TRBV10-3	once	TRBJ2-7	CAINNQIEGHEQYF	TGTGCCATCAACAACCAAATCGAGGGCCACGAGCAGTACTTC
NA	15	TRBV25-1	few	TRBJ1-1	CASSEYRGGNTEAFF	TGTGCCAGCAGTGAATACCGGGGGGGAAACACTGAAGCTTTCTTT
NA	13	TRBV7-3	many	TRBJ2-5	CASSLGHQETQYF	TGTGCCAGCAGTTTGGGACACCAAGAGACCCAGTACTTC
TRBD2	17	TRBV4-1	few	TRBJ2-7	CASSQEGLLAGTYEQYF	TGCGCCAGCAGCCAAGAAGGCCTTCTAGCGGGAACATACGAGCAGTACTTC
NA	16	TRBV9	many	TRBJ1-6	CASSSTSGSYNSPLHF	TGTGCCAGCAGTTCTACTTCAGGCTCCTATAATTCACCCCTCCACTTT
TRBD2	19	TRBV20-1	many	TRBJ2-5	CSGRSSRVLSGRKRETQYF	TGCAGTGGGAGAAGTTCAAGGGTCCTTAGCGGGAGAAAACGAGAGACCCAGTACTTC
NA	14	TRBV9	many	TRBJ1-1	CASSVGSTHTEAFF	TGTGCCAGCAGCGTAGGCAGCACCCACACTGAAGCTTTCTTT
NA	15	TRBV19	few	TRBJ1-5	CASSLDDYSNQPQHF	TGTGCCAGTAGTCTAGATGATTATAGCAATCAGCCCCAGCATTTT
TRBD1	15	TRBV24-1	many	TRBJ2-2	CATSDNRQGTGELFF	TGTGCCACCAGTGACAATAGACAGGGAACCGGGGAGCTGTTTTTT
NA	15	TRBV6-1	NA	TRBJ1-3	CASSTVWDNRNTIYF	TGTGCCAGCAGTACCGTCTGGGACAACCGAAACACCATATATTTT
NA	13	TRBV6-2/TRBV6-3	many	TRBJ1-5	CASTPTSDQPQHF	TGTGCCAGCACCCCGACAAGTGATCAGCCCCAGCATTTT
TRBD1	15	TRBV6-1	many	TRBJ1-2	CASSGRTGGNYGYTF	TGTGCCAGCAGCGGTAGAACAGGGGGGAACTATGGCTACACCTTC
TRBD1	14	TRBV24-1	many	TRBJ2-7	CATSEPGTGDEQYF	TGTGCCACCAGTGAACCCGGGACAGGGGACGAGCAGTACTTC
NA	18	TRBV28	NA	TRBJ2-5	CASRRVPRDPFAMETQYF	TGTGCCAGCAGGCGAGTCCCCCGGGACCCCTTTGCTATGGAGACCCAGTACTTC
NA	14	TRBV5-1	many	TRBJ1-3	CASSLGDSGNTIYF	TGCGCCAGCAGCTTGGGCGACTCTGGAAACACCATATATTTT
TRBD2	15	TRBV7-2	many	TRBJ2-7	CASSPSLAGGGEQYF	TGTGCCAGCAGCCCTTCACTAGCGGGAGGAGGCGAGCAGTACTTC
NA	15	TRBV4-2	few	TRBJ1-1	CASSQASGWDTEAFF	TGTGCCAGCAGCCAAGCGTCAGGCTGGGACACTGAAGCTTTCTTT
TRBD1	15	TRBV3-1	many	TRBJ1-1	CASSHEDRDSTEAFF	TGTGCCAGCAGCCACGAGGACAGGGACTCCACTGAAGCTTTCTTT
NA	13	TRBV24-1	many	TRBJ1-1	CATSVDDREGAFF	TGTGCCACCAGTGTTGACGACCGGGAGGGAGCTTTCTTT
NA	12	TRBV19	NA	TRBJ1-2	CASSWGNYGYTF	TGTGCCAGTAGTTGGGGCAACTATGGCTACACCTTC
NA	12	TRBV27	NA	TRBJ1-1	CASSFGGTEACF	TGTGCCAGCAGTTTTGGCGGGACTGAAGCTTGCTTT
NA	17	TRBV2	NA	TRBJ2-7	CASSDLSGGLYSYEQYF	TGTGCCAGCAGTGATTTGTCAGGCGGTCTATACTCCTACGAGCAGTACTTC
NA	15	TRBV4-3	few	TRBJ1-2	CASSQDHPGKYGYTF	TGCGCCAGCAGCCAAGATCATCCGGGCAAGTATGGCTACACCTTC
TRBD2	18	TRBV11-1	many	TRBJ2-5	CASSPNLVASGSGETQYF	TGTGCCAGCAGCCCCAACCTCGTTGCTAGCGGGAGCGGGGAGACCCAGTACTTC
TRBD1	15	TRBV6-5	many	TRBJ2-5	CASSQPGQEEETQYF	TGTGCCAGCAGCCAACCCGGACAGGAGGAGGAGACCCAGTACTTC
NA	14	TRBV4-3	many	TRBJ2-7	CASSQVERPYEQYF	TGCGCCAGCAGCCAAGTTGAGAGACCCTACGAGCAGTACTTC
NA	13	TRBV7-9	few	TRBJ1-5	CASSLADGQPQHF	TGTGCCAGCAGCTTAGCGGATGGTCAGCCCCAGCATTTT
TRBD2	15	TRBV28	NA	TRBJ2-7	CASSVLAGGLSEQYF	TGTGCCAGCAGTGTCCTAGCGGGAGGCCTGAGCGAGCAGTACTTC
TRBD1	13	TRBV28	many	TRBJ1-2	CASRPGQTYGYTF	TGTGCCAGCAGACCGGGACAGACCTATGGCTACACCTTC
NA	12	TRBV12-3/TRBV12-4	many	TRBJ1-2	CASSFADYGYTF	TGTGCCAGCAGTTTTGCAGACTATGGCTACACCTTC
NA	14	TRBV6-1	many	TRBJ2-7	CASSVSQGGYEQYF	TGTGCCAGCAGTGTAAGTCAGGGAGGCTACGAGCAGTACTTC
TRBD1	12	TRBV10-3	many	TRBJ2-7	CATRQGVHEQYF	TGTGCCACCCGACAGGGGGTCCACGAGCAGTACTTC
NA	15	TRBV5-1	many	TRBJ1-6	CASSLEQAGRSPLHF	TGCGCCAGCAGCTTGGAGCAGGCGGGTCGCTCACCCCTCCACTTT
NA	13	TRBV12-3/TRBV12-4	NA	TRBJ2-5	CASSPSEKETQYF	TGTGCCAGCAGCCCCTCGGAGAAAGAGACCCAGTACTTC
NA	13	TRBV27	many	TRBJ1-1	CATLRSGDAEAFF	TGTGCCACGCTTAGGTCAGGGGACGCTGAAGCTTTCTTT
NA	14	TRBV28	NA	TRBJ1-2	CASSFGGGMDGYTF	TGTGCCAGCAGTTTCGGGGGCGGGATGGATGGCTACACCTTC
TRBD1	13	TRBV2	many	TRBJ2-2	CASRGQGAGELFF	TGTGCCAGCAGAGGACAGGGTGCCGGGGAGCTGTTTTTT
TRBD1	13	TRBV11-2	many	TRBJ1-2	CASSPDRDVGYTF	TGTGCCAGCAGCCCGGACAGGGACGTTGGCTACACCTTC
TRBD2	14	TRBV24-1	many	TRBJ2-4	CATSDLGTSGIQYF	TGTGCCACCAGTGATTTAGGGACTAGCGGCATTCAGTACTTC
NA	16	TRBV4-3	NA	TRBJ2-2	CASSQDRTTNTGELFF	TGCGCCAGCAGCCAAGACCGGACTACGAACACCGGGGAGCTGTTTTTT
TRBD2	15	TRBV6-1	many	TRBJ2-7	CASSEVALAAYEQYF	TGTGCCAGCAGTGAAGTGGCACTAGCGGCGTACGAGCAGTACTTC
NA	13	TRBV28	many	TRBJ1-5	CASSPQQNQPQHF	TGTGCCAGCAGTCCCCAGCAAAATCAGCCCCAGCATTTT
TRBD1	13	TRBV12-5	many	TRBJ1-1	CASRGQAATEAFF	TGTGCTAGTCGGGGACAGGCGGCCACTGAAGCTTTCTTT
TRBD1	20	TRBV4-1	NA	TRBJ2-2	CASSLRGAFLDRGKSGELFF	TGCGCCAGCAGCCTCCGAGGGGCTTTTCTGGACAGGGGGAAGTCCGGGGAGCTGTTTTTT
TRBD2	15	TRBV24-1	many	TRBJ2-5	CATGGLLAGEETQYF	TGTGCCACCGGGGGCCTGCTAGCGGGAGAAGAGACCCAGTACTTC
NA	14	TRBV7-8	NA	TRBJ2-4	CASSFPGKPHIQYF	TGTGCCAGCAGCTTCCCAGGAAAGCCTCACATTCAGTACTTC
NA	15	TRBV6-1	NA	TRBJ2-2	CASSQAAGDTGELFF	TGTGCCAGCAGTCAAGCGGCCGGCGACACCGGGGAGCTGTTTTTT
TRBD2	17	TRBV12-3/TRBV12-4	many	TRBJ2-5	CASSRPTSGGSQETQYF	TGTGCCAGCAGCCGACCTACTAGCGGGGGTTCCCAAGAGACCCAGTACTTC